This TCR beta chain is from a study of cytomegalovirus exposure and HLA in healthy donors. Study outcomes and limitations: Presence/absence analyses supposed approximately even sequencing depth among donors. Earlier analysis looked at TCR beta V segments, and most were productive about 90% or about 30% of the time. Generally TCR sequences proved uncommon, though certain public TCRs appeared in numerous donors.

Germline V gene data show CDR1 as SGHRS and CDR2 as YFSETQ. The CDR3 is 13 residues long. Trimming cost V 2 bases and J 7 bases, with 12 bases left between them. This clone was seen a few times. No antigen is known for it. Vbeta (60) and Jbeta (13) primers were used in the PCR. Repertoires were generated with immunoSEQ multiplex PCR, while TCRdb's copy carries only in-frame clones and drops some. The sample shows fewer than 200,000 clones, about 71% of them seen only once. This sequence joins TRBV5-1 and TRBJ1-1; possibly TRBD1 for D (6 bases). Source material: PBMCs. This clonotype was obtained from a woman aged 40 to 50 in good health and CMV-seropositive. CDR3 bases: TGCGCCAGCAGCTTCGCAGGGGACGGTGAAGCTTTCTTT. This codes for CASSFAGDGEAFF.